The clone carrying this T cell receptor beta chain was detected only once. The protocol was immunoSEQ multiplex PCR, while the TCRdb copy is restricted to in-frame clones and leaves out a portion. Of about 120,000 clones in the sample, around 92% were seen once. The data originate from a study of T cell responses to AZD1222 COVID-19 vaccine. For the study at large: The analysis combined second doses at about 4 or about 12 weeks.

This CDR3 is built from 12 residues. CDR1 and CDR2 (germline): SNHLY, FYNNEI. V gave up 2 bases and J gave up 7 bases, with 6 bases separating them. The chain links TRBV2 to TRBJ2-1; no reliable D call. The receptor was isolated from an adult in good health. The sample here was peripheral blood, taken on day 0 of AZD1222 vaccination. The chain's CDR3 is CASSELGNEQFF. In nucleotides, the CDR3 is TGTGCCAGCAGTGAATTAGGGAATGAGCAGTTCTTC.